One and the same sample provided the 13 T cell receptor beta chains below, sequenced in a study of blood T cells in healthy people across ages. Through a sample-barcoded 5' primer and a J-beta primer mix, a second PCR was run for about 7 to 12 cycles. TCRdb processed the 5' RACE reads anew with MiXCR; each CDR3 protein has one entry. The sample contains around 1.5 million distinct CDR3 sequences, approximately 59% of which appear only once. Source material: blood. Every receptor here comes from a man aged 18 to 35 in good health.

This rearrangement joins TRBV7-9 to TRBJ1-2; D is possibly TRBD1 (5 bases). CDR1 is SEHNR and CDR2 is FQNEAQ in the germline V gene (reference sequence). Trimming cost V 0 bases and J 7 bases, with 12 bases left between them. CDR3 length: 14 residues. This CDR3 reads CASSLAVTGVGYTF. The CDR3 DNA reads as TGTGCCAGCAGCTTAGCGGTTACGGGGGTTGGCTACACCTTC.

The genes are TRBV12-3 or TRBV12-4 and TRBJ2-1, with TRBD1 matching over 7 bases. V lost 7 bases to trimming and J lost 3 bases; unmatched junction nucleotides: 6. The CDR3 covers 14 residues. The CDR3 loop is CASTVDRNYNEQFF. In nucleotides, the CDR3 is TGTGCCAGCACCGTGGACAGGAACTACAATGAGCAGTTCTTC.

This sequence joins TRBV20-1 and TRBJ1-2; maybe TRBD1 (6 bases). The CDR3 is 14 residues long. V dropped 6 bases and J dropped 0 bases, with 14 bases sitting between them. Germline V CDR1 and CDR2: DFQATT, SNEGSKA (reference sequence). The CDR3 loop is CSAQQGDTNYGYTF. In DNA, the CDR3 is TGCAGTGCGCAACAGGGTGACACTAACTATGGCTACACCTTC.

J is TRBJ2-5 and V is TRBV5-1; D is possibly TRBD1 (5 bases). V gave up 0 bases and J gave up 4 bases, with 13 bases separating them. CDR3 length: 15 residues. Germline assignment: CDR1 SGHRS and CDR2 YFSETQ. The CDR3 DNA reads TGCGCCAGCAGCTTGGGGGGCATGAACGGAGAGACCCAGTACTTC. Translation gives CASSLGGMNGETQYF.

This clonotype was seen only a few times. This chain connects TRBV7-9 to TRBJ2-7; 10 nucleotides align to TRBD1. The germline V gene has CDR1 SEHNR and CDR2 FQNEAQ (reference sequence). The trim removed 5 bases at V and 3 bases at J, leaving 10 bases unmatched. The CDR3 consists of 16 residues. The CDR3 nucleotides are TGTGCCAGCAGCCCGGAGGGGACAGGGGTTTACTACGAGCAGTACTTC. Its protein is CASSPEGTGVYYEQYF.

The chain is built from TRBV6-1 and TRBJ2-5, with D possibly matching TRBD1 (5 bases). The J call may be wrong; the DNA end is better matched by TRBJ2-7. Per the germline V gene, CDR1 is MNHNS and CDR2 is SASEGT. The CDR3 length is 13 residues. The CDR3 is CASSVRQFYEQYF. The CDR3 DNA reads as TGTGCCAGCAGTGTCCGACAGTTCTACGAGCAGTACTTC.

This clonotype was recorded once. The rearrangement uses TRBV3-1 and TRBJ2-3; the match to TRBD2 covers 10 bases. V trimming: 1 base; J trimming: 6 bases; junction bases outside the gene matches: 10. Germline values: CDR1 LGHDT, CDR2 YNNKEL (reference sequence). The CDR3 sequence is 17 residues long. The CDR3 loop reads CASSQVVSGGPRDTQYF. In nucleotides, the CDR3 is TGTGCCAGCAGCCAAGTGGTTAGCGGGGGGCCACGGGATACGCAGTATTTT.

The CDR3: CASSLGGGADEQYF. In DNA form, the CDR3 reads TGCGCCAGCAGCTTAGGCGGGGGCGCGGACGAGCAGTACTTC. The rearrangement uses TRBV5-1 and TRBJ2-5; possibly TRBD2 for D (7 bases). The end of the DNA fits TRBJ2-7 better, so the J call may be wrong. The CDR3 has 14 amino acids. Germline CDR1 and CDR2: SGHRS and YFSETQ.

The chain couples TRBV3-1 to TRBJ2-5, with D perhaps TRBD1 or TRBD2 (5 bases each). The J call is uncertain, as TRBJ2-7 better fits the DNA end. The germline gives CDR1 LGHDT, CDR2 YNNKEL (reference sequence). This CDR3 is 16 amino acids long. CDR3 nucleotides: TGTGCCAGCAGCCAAGATGAGGGGATCCTATCCTACGAGCAGTACTTC. Translated, it gives CASSQDEGILSYEQYF.

The chain has TRBV20-1 and TRBJ1-5; D is uncertain. The CDR3 covers 12 residues. Trimming left V 4 bases short and J 2 bases short, with 6 bases between. Per germline, CDR1 DFQATT and CDR2 SNEGSKA (reference sequence). CDR3 amino acids: CSATFGNQPQHF. The CDR3 region has the DNA TGCAGTGCTACCTTTGGCAATCAGCCCCAGCATTTT.

V is TRBV21-1 and J is TRBJ2-3. TRBV21-1 is flagged as a pseudogene. CDR3 length: 11 residues. This CDR3 reads CAGISTDTQYF. The CDR3 region has the DNA TGTGCCGGAATAAGCACAGATACGCAGTATTTT.

The chain's CDR3 is CASSLVSETEAFF. The DNA of the CDR3 is TGTGCCAGCAGCTTAGTATCGGAGACTGAAGCTTTCTTT. V gene TRBV7-2 combines with J gene TRBJ1-1, with unresolved D. CDR1 is SGHTA, CDR2 FQGNSA, per germline. Trimming removed 1 base at V and 5 bases at J, with 8 bases between. The CDR3 loop spans 13 amino acids.

The chain couples TRBV29-1 to TRBJ2-3; possibly TRBD1 or TRBD2 for D (5 bases each). Germline CDR1 and CDR2: SQVTM and ANQGSEA. V shed 7 bases and J shed 3 bases, with 8 bases lying between them. The CDR3 covers 11 residues. The CDR3 spells CSGGTTDTQYF. The CDR3 DNA follows: TGCAGCGGGGGGACGACAGATACGCAGTATTTT.